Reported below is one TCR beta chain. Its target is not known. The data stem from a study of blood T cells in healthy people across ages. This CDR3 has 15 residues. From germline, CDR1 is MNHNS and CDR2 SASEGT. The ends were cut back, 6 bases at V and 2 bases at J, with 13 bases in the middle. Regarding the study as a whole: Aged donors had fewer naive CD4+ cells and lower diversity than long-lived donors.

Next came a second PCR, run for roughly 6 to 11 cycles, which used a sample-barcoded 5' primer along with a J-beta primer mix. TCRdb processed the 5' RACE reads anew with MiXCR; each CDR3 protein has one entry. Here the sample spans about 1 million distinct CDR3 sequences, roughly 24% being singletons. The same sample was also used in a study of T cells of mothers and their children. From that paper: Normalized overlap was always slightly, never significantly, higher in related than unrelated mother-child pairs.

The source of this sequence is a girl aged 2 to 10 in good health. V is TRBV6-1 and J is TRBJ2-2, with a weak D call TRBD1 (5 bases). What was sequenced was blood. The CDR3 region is CASREWGINTGELFF. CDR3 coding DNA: TGTGCCAGCAGAGAATGGGGCATAAACACCGGGGAGCTGTTTTTT.